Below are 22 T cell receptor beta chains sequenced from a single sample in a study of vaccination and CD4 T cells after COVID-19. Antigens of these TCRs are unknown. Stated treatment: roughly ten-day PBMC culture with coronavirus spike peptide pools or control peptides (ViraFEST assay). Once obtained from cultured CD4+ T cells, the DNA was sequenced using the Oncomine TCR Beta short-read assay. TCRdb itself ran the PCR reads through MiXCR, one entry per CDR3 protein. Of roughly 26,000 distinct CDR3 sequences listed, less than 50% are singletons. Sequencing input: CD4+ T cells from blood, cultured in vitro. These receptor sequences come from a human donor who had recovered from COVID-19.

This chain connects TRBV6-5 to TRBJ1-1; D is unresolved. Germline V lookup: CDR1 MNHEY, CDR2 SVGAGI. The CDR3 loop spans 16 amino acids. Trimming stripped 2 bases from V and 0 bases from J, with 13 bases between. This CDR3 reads CASSYDSYGLNTEAFF. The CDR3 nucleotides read TGTGCCAGCAGTTACGATTCGTATGGCTTGAACACTGAAGCTTTCTTT.

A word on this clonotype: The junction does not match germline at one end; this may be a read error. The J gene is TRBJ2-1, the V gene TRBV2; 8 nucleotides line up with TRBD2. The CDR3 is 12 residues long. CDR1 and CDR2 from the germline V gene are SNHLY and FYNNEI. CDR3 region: CASSGFSGEPLF. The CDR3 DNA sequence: TGTGCCAGCTCGGGATTTAGCGGGGAGCCCCTCTTC.

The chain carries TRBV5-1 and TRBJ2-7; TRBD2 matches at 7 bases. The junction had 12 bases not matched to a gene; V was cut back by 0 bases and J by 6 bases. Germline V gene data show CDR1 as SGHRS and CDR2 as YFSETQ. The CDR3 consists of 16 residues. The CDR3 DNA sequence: TGCGCCAGCAGCTTGGGGGCGGGAGTTAACCCTGGCGAGCAGTACTTC. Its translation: CASSLGAGVNPGEQYF.

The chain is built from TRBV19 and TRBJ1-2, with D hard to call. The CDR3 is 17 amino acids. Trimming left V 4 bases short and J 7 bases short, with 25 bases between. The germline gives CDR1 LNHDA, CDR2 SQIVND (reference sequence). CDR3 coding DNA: TGTGCCAGTAGTAGTACCGCCCACCGTTCAGGACGGAGTGGCTACACCTTC. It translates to CASSSTAHRSGRSGYTF.

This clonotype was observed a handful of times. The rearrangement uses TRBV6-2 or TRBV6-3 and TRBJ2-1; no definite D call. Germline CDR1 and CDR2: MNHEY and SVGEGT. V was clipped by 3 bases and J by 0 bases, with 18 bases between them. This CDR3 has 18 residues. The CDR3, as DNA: TGTGCCAGCAGTTATCGGTGGTACGGGTCTCCCTCCTACAATGAGCAGTTCTTC. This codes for CASSYRWYGSPSYNEQFF.

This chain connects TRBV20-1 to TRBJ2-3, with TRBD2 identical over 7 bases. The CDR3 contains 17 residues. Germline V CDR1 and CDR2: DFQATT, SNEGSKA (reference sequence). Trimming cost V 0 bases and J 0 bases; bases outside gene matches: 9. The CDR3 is CSARDRTRAASTDTQYF. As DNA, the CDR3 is TGCAGTGCTAGAGATAGGACTAGGGCCGCTAGCACAGATACGCAGTATTTT.

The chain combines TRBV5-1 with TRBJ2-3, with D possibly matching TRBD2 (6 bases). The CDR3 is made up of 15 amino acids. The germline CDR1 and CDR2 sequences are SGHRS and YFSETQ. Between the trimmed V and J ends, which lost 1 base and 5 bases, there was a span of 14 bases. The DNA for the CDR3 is TGCGCCAGCAGCTTGAATGGGGGGACCGAAGATACGCAGTATTTT. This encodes CASSLNGGTEDTQYF.

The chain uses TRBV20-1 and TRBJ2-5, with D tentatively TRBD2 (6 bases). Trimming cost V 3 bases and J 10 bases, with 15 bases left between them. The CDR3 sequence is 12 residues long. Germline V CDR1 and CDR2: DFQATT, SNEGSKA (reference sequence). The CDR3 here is CSARPSGVLQYF. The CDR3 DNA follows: TGCAGTGCTAGGCCCTCGGGAGTCCTCCAGTACTTC.

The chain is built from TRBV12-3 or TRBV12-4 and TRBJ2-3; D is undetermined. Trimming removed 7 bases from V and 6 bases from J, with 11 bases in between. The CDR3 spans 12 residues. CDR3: CASTTTGDTQYF. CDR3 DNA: TGTGCCAGCACCACCACTGGGGATACGCAGTATTTT.

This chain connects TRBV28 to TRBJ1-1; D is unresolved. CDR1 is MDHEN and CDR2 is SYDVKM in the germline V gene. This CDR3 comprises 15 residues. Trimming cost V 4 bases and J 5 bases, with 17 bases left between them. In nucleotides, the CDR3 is TGTGCCAGCAGTTCCCGGCTGCTGGGAAGGACTGAAGCTTTCTTT. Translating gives CASSSRLLGRTEAFF.

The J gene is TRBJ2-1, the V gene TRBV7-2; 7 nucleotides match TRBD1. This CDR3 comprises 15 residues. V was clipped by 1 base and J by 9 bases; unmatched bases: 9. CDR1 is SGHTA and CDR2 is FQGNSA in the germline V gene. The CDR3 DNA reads TGTGCCAGCAGCTTAGAGAGGGGGCGCGGTGTTGAGCAGTTCTTC. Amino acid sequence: CASSLERGRGVEQFF.

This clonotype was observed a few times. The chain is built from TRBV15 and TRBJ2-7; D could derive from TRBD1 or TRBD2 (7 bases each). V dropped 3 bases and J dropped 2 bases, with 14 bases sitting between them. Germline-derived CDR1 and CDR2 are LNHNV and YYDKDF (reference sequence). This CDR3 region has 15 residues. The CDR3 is CATSSPGGETYEQYF. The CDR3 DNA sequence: TGTGCCACCAGCAGCCCAGGGGGGGAAACCTACGAGCAGTACTTC. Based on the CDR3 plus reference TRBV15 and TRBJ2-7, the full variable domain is DAMVIQNPRYQVTQFGKPVTLSCSQTLNHNVMYWYQQKSSQAPKLLFHYYDKDFNNEADTPDNFQSRRPNTSFCFLDIRSPGLGDTAMYLCATSSPGGETYEQYFGPGTRLTVT.

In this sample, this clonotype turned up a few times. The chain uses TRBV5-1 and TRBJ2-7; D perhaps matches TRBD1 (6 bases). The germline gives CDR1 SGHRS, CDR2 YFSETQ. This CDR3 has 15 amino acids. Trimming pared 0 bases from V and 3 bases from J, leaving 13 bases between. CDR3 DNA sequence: TGCGCCAGCAGCTTGGCCGGGACACCGTACTACGAGCAGTACTTC. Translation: CASSLAGTPYYEQYF.

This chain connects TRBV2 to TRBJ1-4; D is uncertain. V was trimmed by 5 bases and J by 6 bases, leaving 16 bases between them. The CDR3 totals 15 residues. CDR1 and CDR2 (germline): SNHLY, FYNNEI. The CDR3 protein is CASSTNGPPYEKLFF. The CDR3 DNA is TGTGCCAGCAGTACTAATGGGCCGCCTTATGAAAAACTGTTTTTT. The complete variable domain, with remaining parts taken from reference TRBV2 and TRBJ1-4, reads EPEVTQTPSHQVTQMGQEVILRCVPISNHLYFYWYRQILGQKVEFLVSFYNNEISEKSEIFDDQFSVERPDGSNFTLKIRSTKLEDSAMYFCASSTNGPPYEKLFFGSGTQLSVL.

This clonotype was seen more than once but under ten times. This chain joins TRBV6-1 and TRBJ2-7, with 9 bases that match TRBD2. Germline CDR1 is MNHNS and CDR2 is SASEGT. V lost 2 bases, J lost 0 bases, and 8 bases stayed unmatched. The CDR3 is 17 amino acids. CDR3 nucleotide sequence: TGTGCCAGCAGTGAAAGCCTAGCGGGAACCAGCTCCTACGAGCAGTACTTC. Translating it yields CASSESLAGTSSYEQYF.

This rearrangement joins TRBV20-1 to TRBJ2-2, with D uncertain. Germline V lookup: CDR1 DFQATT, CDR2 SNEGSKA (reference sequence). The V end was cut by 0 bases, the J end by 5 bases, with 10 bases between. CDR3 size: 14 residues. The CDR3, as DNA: TGCAGTGCTAGAGATAGGTTGCCAACCGGGGAGCTGTTTTTT. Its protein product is CSARDRLPTGELFF.

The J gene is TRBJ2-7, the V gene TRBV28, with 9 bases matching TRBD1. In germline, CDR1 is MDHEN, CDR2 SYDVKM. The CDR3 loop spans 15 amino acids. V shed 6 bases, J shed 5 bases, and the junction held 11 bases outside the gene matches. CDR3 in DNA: TGTGCCAGCAGCCCCCCGGGACAGGGTAGCCACGAGCAGTACTTC. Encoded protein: CASSPPGQGSHEQYF.

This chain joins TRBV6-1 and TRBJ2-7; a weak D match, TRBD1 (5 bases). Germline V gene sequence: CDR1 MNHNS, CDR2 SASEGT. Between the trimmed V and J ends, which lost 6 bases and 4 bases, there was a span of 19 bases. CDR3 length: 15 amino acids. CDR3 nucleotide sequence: TGTGCCAGCAGCTATAAACCAGGGTTGCGTTACGAGCAGTACTTC. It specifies CASSYKPGLRYEQYF.

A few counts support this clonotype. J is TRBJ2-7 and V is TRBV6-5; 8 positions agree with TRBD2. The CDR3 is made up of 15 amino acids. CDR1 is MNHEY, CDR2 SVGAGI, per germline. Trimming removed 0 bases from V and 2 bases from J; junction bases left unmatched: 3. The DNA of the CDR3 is TGTGCCAGCAGTTACTCAATCGGGGGGGCCTACGAGCAGTACTTC. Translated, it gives CASSYSIGGAYEQYF.

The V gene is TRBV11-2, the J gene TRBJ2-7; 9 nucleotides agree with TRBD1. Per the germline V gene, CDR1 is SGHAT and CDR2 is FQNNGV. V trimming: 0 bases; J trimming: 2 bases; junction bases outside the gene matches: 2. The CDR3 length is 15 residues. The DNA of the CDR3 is TGTGCCAGCAGCTTAGAGACAGGGGGTACCTACGAGCAGTACTTC. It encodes CASSLETGGTYEQYF.

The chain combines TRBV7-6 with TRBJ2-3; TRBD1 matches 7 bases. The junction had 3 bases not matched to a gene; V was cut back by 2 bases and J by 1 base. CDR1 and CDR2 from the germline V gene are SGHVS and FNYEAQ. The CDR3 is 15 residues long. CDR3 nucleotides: TGTGCCAGCAGCTTAAAGGGGGCCGGCACAGATACGCAGTATTTT. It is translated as CASSLKGAGTDTQYF. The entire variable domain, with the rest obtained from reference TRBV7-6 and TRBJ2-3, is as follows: GAGVSQSPRYKVTKRGQDVALRCDPISGHVSLYWYRQALGQGPEFLTYFNYEAQQDKSGLPNDRFSAERPEGSISTLTIQRTEQRDSAMYRCASSLKGAGTDTQYFGPGTRLTVL.

This CDR3 reads CASSQVAGETQYF. In nucleotides, the CDR3 is TGCGCCAGCAGCCAAGTGGCAGGAGAGACCCAGTACTTC. The genes are TRBV4-1 and TRBJ2-5; D remains ambiguous. The V end was cut by 1 base, the J end by 4 bases, with 7 bases between. The CDR3 totals 13 residues. CDR1 MGHRA and CDR2 YSYEKL come from the germline V gene.